The subject of this entry is one T cell receptor beta chain. This sample was taken from a study of blood T cell repertoires in COVID-19. Across the whole study: The origin of the acute and convalescent COVID-19 samples was the United States, Italy and Spain. T cells, B-cell-depleted T cells, or PBMCs supplied cDNA or gDNA.

As processed by the authors: Estimates of nucleated cell counts were drawn from the amplification of reference gene primers. The data were produced by immunoSEQ multiplex PCR, yet TCRdb's version contains in-frame clones alone and is incomplete. The DNA gave D and trimming, while V, J and clone size come from that table. This sample has around 150,000 clones, with approximately 82% found just once. Looked up from germline, CDR1 is LNHDA and CDR2 is SQIVND (reference sequence). Trimming cost V 6 bases and J 1 base, with 10 bases left between them. The CDR3 runs 13 residues. The TCR originated in a woman of 80 years or more with acute or convalescent COVID-19. Sequencing input: peripheral blood. The chain couples TRBV19 to TRBJ2-7, with a possible D match to TRBD1 (5 bases). CDR3 in amino acids: CASRKTDSYEQYF. CDR3 in DNA: TGTGCCAGTAGGAAGACAGATTCCTACGAGCAGTACTTC. Together with reference TRBV19 and TRBJ2-7, the CDR3 gives the full variable domain: DGGITQSPKYLFRKEGQNVTLSCEQNLNHDAMYWYRQDPGQGLRLIYYSQIVNDFQKGDIAEGYSVSREKKESFPLTVTSAQKNPTAFYLCASRKTDSYEQYFGPGTRLTVT.